This note documents a single TCR beta chain sequence. The antigen remains undetermined. CDR1 and CDR2 (germline): SGHRS, YFSETQ. The CDR3 has 13 amino acids. The trim removed 4 bases at V and 12 bases at J, leaving 5 bases unmatched. The data originate from a study of shared clonotypes between healthy human individuals. The overall study: Aged 18 to 49, the donors were a couple of women and a few men.

TCRdb's table, derived via immunoSEQ multiplex PCR, lists solely in-frame clones and lacks some. Of about 560,000 clones in the sample, around 80% were seen once. Participating donors were healthy, HIV-negative adults free of recent acute infections or vaccinations. Study results and caveats: The low donor count limited represented genetic and exposure-history diversity.

This sequence joins TRBV5-1 and TRBJ2-3; 13 nucleotides line up with TRBD2. The TCR was taken from a woman aged 35 to 49 in good health. Some clones in this sample may be carry-over from other donors' samples. What was sequenced was PBMCs. The CDR3 DNA follows: TGCGCCAGCAGCCCGGGGACTAGCGGGAACCAGTATTTT. As protein: CASSPGTSGNQYF.